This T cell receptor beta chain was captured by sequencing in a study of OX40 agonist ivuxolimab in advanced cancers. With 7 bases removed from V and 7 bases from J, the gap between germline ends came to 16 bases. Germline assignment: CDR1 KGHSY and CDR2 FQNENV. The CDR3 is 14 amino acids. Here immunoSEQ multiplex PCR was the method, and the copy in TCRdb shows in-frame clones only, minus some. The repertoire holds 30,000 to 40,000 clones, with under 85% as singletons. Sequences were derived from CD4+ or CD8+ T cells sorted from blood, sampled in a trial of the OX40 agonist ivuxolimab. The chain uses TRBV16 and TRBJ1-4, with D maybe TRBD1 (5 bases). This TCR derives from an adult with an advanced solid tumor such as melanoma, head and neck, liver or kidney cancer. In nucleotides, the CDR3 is TGTGCCAGCACCCCTCAGGGAGGCGGTGAAAAACTGTTTTTT. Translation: CASTPQGGGEKLFF. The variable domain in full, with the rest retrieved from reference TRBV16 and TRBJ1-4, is GEEVAQTPKHLVRGEGQKAKLYCAPIKGHSYVFWYQQVLKNEFKFLISFQNENVFDETGMPKERFSAKCLPNSPCSLEIQATKLEDSAVYFCASTPQGGGEKLFFGSGTQLSVL.